Listed below are T cell receptor beta chains from one sample, sequenced in a study of blood T cell repertoires in COVID-19. Repertoires were generated with immunoSEQ multiplex PCR, while TCRdb's copy carries only in-frame clones and drops some. This sample has about 300,000 clones, with approximately 85% found just once. Sequenced material: PBMCs or T cells enriched from blood (not recorded which). The source is a man aged 30 to 45 who had recovered from COVID-19. CDR3s include the opening cysteine and the closing phenylalanine or tryptophan. Each record gives: V gene, J gene, CDR3 protein.

>TRBV9|TRBJ1-3
CASSVDPPHRSSGNTIYF
>TRBV6-6|TRBJ1-5
CASSYLQVWNNQPQHF
>TRBV20-1|TRBJ1-5
CSASLGGGGNQPQHF
>TRBV19|TRBJ2-2
CASSGLGNTGELFF
>TRBV12-5|TRBJ1-5
CASGGGLNQPQHF
>TRBV7-3|TRBJ1-1
CASSLTKTLNTEAFF
>TRBV11-3|TRBJ1-1
CASSATGENTEAFF
>TRBV18|TRBJ1-5
CASSPGTGGDQPQHF
>TRBV11-2|TRBJ2-7
CASTFWGVTGEQYF
>TRBV27|TRBJ1-5
CASSLQGYNQPQHF
>TRBV7-9|TRBJ2-7
CASSLSGTYNEQYF
>TRBV7-9|TRBJ1-1
CASSRGSQNTEAFF
>TRBV30|TRBJ1-6
CAWRGGALGNSPLHF
>TRBV4-1|TRBJ2-7
CASSPGTSGDYEQYF
>TRBV5-5|TRBJ2-5
CASSFSFQETQYF
>TRBV5-1|TRBJ2-3
CASTWGSLALATDTQYF
>TRBV15|TRBJ2-7
CATSGIRGGEQYF
>TRBV30|TRBJ2-1
CAGLRDRVNEQFF
>TRBV9|TRBJ2-1
CASSVRDWIYNEQFF
>TRBV2|TRBJ1-1
CASSVGQGAGEAFF
>TRBV7-9|TRBJ1-2
CASSLALGGAVHGYTF
>TRBV25-1|TRBJ1-2
CASSVVGGYGYTF
>TRBV7-7|TRBJ2-2
CASSFGTDLTGELFF
>TRBV19|TRBJ1-6
CASSITGQGGTLHF
>TRBV5-1|TRBJ1-4
CASSFGQGISNEKLFF
>TRBV2|TRBJ1-1
CASRRTGTNTEAFF
>TRBV2|TRBJ2-5
CASSRYQETQYF
>TRBV14|TRBJ1-2
CASSQRTGRGGYTF
>TRBV10-3|TRBJ2-1
CAISKTESSYNEQFF
>TRBV7-9|TRBJ1-6
CASSLGQRHSPLHF
>TRBV2|TRBJ2-7
CASSVLGLVLEQYF
>TRBV5-6|TRBJ2-2
CASSLWGQGRAGELFF
>TRBV6-1|TRBJ1-5
CASSENRDDNQPQHF
>TRBV19|TRBJ1-5
CASSIGQPPQPQHF
>TRBV5-6|TRBJ1-5
CASSLAGGKPQHF
>TRBV20-1|TRBJ1-2
CSAGGGYGYTF
>TRBV9|TRBJ1-4
CASSVAGQGPEELFF
>TRBV18|TRBJ2-3
CASSPQGATDTQYF
>TRBV6-6|TRBJ2-3
CASSRLAGGFSADTQYF
>TRBV21-1|TRBJ2-1
CASSKGKVERGADNEQFF
>TRBV19|TRBJ1-2
CASSVEQGSNYGYTF
>TRBV4-2|TRBJ1-3
CASQMDREPGNTIYF
>TRBV6-2/TRBV6-3|TRBJ2-5
CASSYGETQYF
>TRBV25-1|TRBJ1-6
CASRAGQGGSPLHF
>TRBV5-1|TRBJ2-2
CASLLTITGAPGELFF
>TRBV5-4|TRBJ1-3
CASSTGYNSGNTIYF
>TRBV5-1|TRBJ1-6
CASREYAGGPYNSPLHF